The rows below give T cell receptor beta chains drawn from one sample of a study of T cell responses to AZD1222 COVID-19 vaccine. Sequencing was performed with immunoSEQ multiplex PCR; in TCRdb, only in-frame clones are kept and a portion is missing. The sample includes approximately 130,000 clones, over 75% of them seen just once. Specimen: peripheral blood, collected on day 0 of AZD1222 vaccination. The receptor source for this set is an adult in good health. CDR3s include the opening cysteine and the closing phenylalanine or tryptophan. Each record gives: D gene, J gene, clone size, V gene, CDR3 DNA, CDR3 protein. A D gene is named only where the DNA matches it firmly. The listing skips clone size in some rows; elsewhere it reads once, few, many or a size class.

NA | TRBJ2-2 | NA | TRBV6-5 | TGTGCCAGCAGTTACCAGGGGCCGGGGAACACCGGGGAGCTGTTTTTT | CASSYQGPGNTGELFF
NA | TRBJ1-1 | once | TRBV2 | TGTGCCAGTCTGTTACTCATGAACACTGAAGCTTTCTTT | CASLLLMNTEAFF
NA | TRBJ2-2 | NA | TRBV6-2/TRBV6-3 | TGTGCCAGCAGCTCCAGCCGGGAGCGATTTATGGGCGGCGGGGAGCTGTTTTTT | CASSSSRERFMGGGELFF
TRBD1 | TRBJ1-5 | NA | TRBV6-6 | TGTGCCAGCACCTCGACAGGGGGATCGAACAATCAGCCCCAGCATTTT | CASTSTGGSNNQPQHF
NA | TRBJ1-5 | once | TRBV19 | TGTGCCAGTACGTCCCTGAGGGCCAACACTAATCAGCCCCAGCATTTT | CASTSLRANTNQPQHF
NA | TRBJ1-4 | NA | TRBV7-9 | TGTGCCAGCAGCCAGGGATCCGAACTGTTTTTT | CASSQGSELFF
TRBD1 | TRBJ1-5 | NA | TRBV30 | TGTGCCTGGTCTGTGACAGGGGGAAATCAGCCCCAGCATTTT | CAWSVTGGNQPQHF
NA | TRBJ1-1 | NA | TRBV12-3/TRBV12-4 | TGTGCCAGCAGTTTTGAGGGGTCGGGGTTGATCTTT | CASSFEGSGLIF
NA | TRBJ1-1 | NA | TRBV5-1 | TGCGCCAGCAGCTTGGGCAGGCGGAACACTGAAGCTTTCTTT | CASSLGRRNTEAFF
TRBD1 | TRBJ2-3 | NA | TRBV9 | TGTGCCAGCAGCGTCACAGGGGGACTGGGCACAGATACGCAGTATTTT | CASSVTGGLGTDTQYF
TRBD1 | TRBJ2-7 | NA | TRBV5-1 | TGCGCCAGCAGCTTGGTTTTGGCAGGGGGCGTACAAAACGAGCAGTACTTC | CASSLVLAGGVQNEQYF
TRBD2 | TRBJ2-2 | NA | TRBV19 | TGTGCCAGTAGTATTCGTCGGACTAGCGGGGGGCGGAACACCGGGGAGCTGTTTTTT | CASSIRRTSGGRNTGELFF
TRBD1 | TRBJ2-1 | NA | TRBV15 | TGTGCCACCAGCAAAGGGGGCGCAGGGTCCGATGAGCAGTTCTTC | CATSKGGAGSDEQFF
NA | TRBJ1-1 | NA | TRBV7-2 | TGTGCCAGCACCAAGGCTGGGACTGAAGCTTTCTTT | CASTKAGTEAFF
NA | TRBJ2-5 | NA | TRBV6-5 | TGTGCCAGCAGTTCTTGGGACCTAGTGGGGGAGACCCAGTACTTC | CASSSWDLVGETQYF
TRBD1 | TRBJ2-1 | once | TRBV3-1/TRBV3-2 | TGTGCCAGCAGCCAGGACAGGGGAGGACCTTACAATGAGCAGTTCTTC | CASSQDRGGPYNEQFF
NA | TRBJ1-4 | once | TRBV24-1 | TGTGCCACCAGTGAATCGCAGGGCGTCAATGAAAAACTGTTTTTT | CATSESQGVNEKLFF
TRBD2 | TRBJ2-7 | NA | TRBV3-1/TRBV3-2 | TGTGCCAGCAGTCTCTTGACTAGCGGGAGGGCGGGGGAGCAGTACTTC | CASSLLTSGRAGEQYF
TRBD1 | TRBJ1-1 | once | TRBV24-1 | TGTGCCACCAGTGGCTCGACAGGGGGAAACACTGAAGCTTTCTTT | CATSGSTGGNTEAFF
TRBD1 | TRBJ1-2 | NA | TRBV7-9 | TGTGCCAGCAGCATACCCGGGACAGGGGCCGCACACTATGGCTACACCTTC | CASSIPGTGAAHYGYTF
NA | TRBJ2-7 | NA | TRBV27 | TGTGCCAGCGGATTAACCCTATACGAGCAGTACTTC | CASGLTLYEQYF
NA | TRBJ2-1 | NA | TRBV11-3 | TGTGCCAGCAGCCACCGGGACAAGTACAATGAGCAGTTCTTC | CASSHRDKYNEQFF
NA | TRBJ2-7 | NA | TRBV12-3/TRBV12-4 | TGTGCCAGCAACCAGGGCTACGAGCAGTACTTC | CASNQGYEQYF
TRBD1 | TRBJ1-6 | NA | TRBV19 | TGTGCCAGTAGTATACCGCAGGGACAGGGTGCCAATTCACCCCTCCACTTT | CASSIPQGQGANSPLHF
TRBD1 | TRBJ2-2 | NA | TRBV24-1 | TGTGCCACCAGTGAGTCGGGACAGGGGGCCTCCGGGGAGCTGTTTTTT | CATSESGQGASGELFF
NA | TRBJ2-3 | NA | TRBV9 | TGTGCCAGCAGCTACGTAGGATTGTCGGGAACAGATACGCAGTATTTT | CASSYVGLSGTDTQYF
TRBD2 | TRBJ2-7 | NA | TRBV6-5 | TGTGCCAGCAGCCCACAGGGGACTAGCTTACAGTACTTC | CASSPQGTSLQYF
NA | TRBJ2-1 | NA | TRBV3-1/TRBV3-2 | TGTGCCAGCAGCCAAGATGTGAATGAGCAGTTCTTC | CASSQDVNEQFF
NA | TRBJ1-3 | once | TRBV7-2 | TGTGCCAGCAGCTCAGGACGGGTCTCTGGAAACACCATATATTTT | CASSSGRVSGNTIYF
NA | TRBJ1-5 | NA | TRBV3-1/TRBV3-2 | TGTGCCAGCAGCCGTCACGCAGGGGCCAATCAGCCCCAGCATTTT | CASSRHAGANQPQHF
NA | TRBJ2-7 | NA | TRBV27 | TGTGCCAGCAGTTTCCGTAGGGAAATTAACTACGAGCAGTACTTC | CASSFRREINYEQYF
NA | TRBJ2-3 | NA | TRBV19 | TGTGCCAGTAGTCAGGCGCGAGGACACACAGATACGCAGTATTTT | CASSQARGHTDTQYF
NA | TRBJ1-2 | NA | TRBV6-5 | TGTGCCAGCAGTTACTCACAGTCTAACTATGGCTACACCTTC | CASSYSQSNYGYTF
TRBD2 | TRBJ2-3 | NA | TRBV28 | TGTGCCAGCACATTACGGGAGGGCACAGATACGCAGTATTTT | CASTLREGTDTQYF
NA | TRBJ2-1 | NA | TRBV11-2 | TGTGCCAGCAGCTTAGAGAAATCCTACAATGAGCAGTTCTTC | CASSLEKSYNEQFF
NA | TRBJ2-2 | NA | TRBV28 | TGTGCCAGCAGTGTGGGAGGGGGACACGGGGAGCTGTTTTTT | CASSVGGGHGELFF
TRBD1 | TRBJ1-1 | NA | TRBV9 | TGTGCCAGCATGAAAGGACAGGGCTCGATGAACACTGAAGCTTTCTTT | CASMKGQGSMNTEAFF
NA | TRBJ1-2 | once | TRBV18 | TGTGCCAGCTCACCAACCGGACCCTATGGCTACACCTTC | CASSPTGPYGYTF
TRBD2 | TRBJ2-1 | once | TRBV30 | TGTGCCTGGAGTATTGGACTAGCGGCAAACAATGAGCAGTTCTTC | CAWSIGLAANNEQFF
NA | TRBJ1-4 | NA | TRBV28 | TGTGCCAGCAGTTTATCGGTGGGCGGGACGCAAAAACTGTTTTTT | CASSLSVGGTQKLFF
NA | TRBJ2-2 | NA | TRBV6-2/TRBV6-3 | TGTGCCAGCAGTTTCAGACCTAGACAGGCGAACACCGGGGAGCTGTTTTTT | CASSFRPRQANTGELFF
NA | TRBJ1-2 | NA | TRBV19 | TGTGCCAGTAGTATCGGGGCAGGCAATCACGGCTACACCTTC | CASSIGAGNHGYTF
TRBD1 | TRBJ2-7 | NA | TRBV6-5 | TGTGCCAGCAGCGCCCGGACAGGGGGCCAAGGGGAGCAGTACTTC | CASSARTGGQGEQYF
NA | TRBJ2-3 | NA | TRBV9 | TGTGCCAGCAGCGTAGACCTACTCACAGATACGCAGTATTTT | CASSVDLLTDTQYF
NA | TRBJ1-4 | NA | TRBV3-1/TRBV3-2 | TGTGCCAGCAGCCCCCTGAGAGGAAGCCGGGGAAATGAAAAACTGTTTTTT | CASSPLRGSRGNEKLFF
TRBD1 | TRBJ1-6 | NA | TRBV5-1 | TGCGCCAGCAGCCAATCTTACGGACAGGGGGCTTCACCCCTCCACTTT | CASSQSYGQGASPLHF
NA | TRBJ2-3 | NA | TRBV3-1/TRBV3-2 | TGTGCCAGCAGCCAGAGTTTGACAGATACGCAGTATTTT | CASSQSLTDTQYF
NA | TRBJ2-3 | NA | TRBV7-9 | TGTGCCAGCAGCTTTTTGCTTGGGGCCGCGGATACGCAGTATTTT | CASSFLLGAADTQYF
NA | TRBJ2-7 | few | TRBV5-6 | TGTGCCAGCAGCAATCCTTTTCATTGGGCCAATTCCTCCTACGAGCAGTACTTC | CASSNPFHWANSSYEQYF
NA | TRBJ1-3 | NA | TRBV19 | TGTGCCAGTAGTATGGGCCAGTCGAGAAACACCATATATTTT | CASSMGQSRNTIYF
NA | TRBJ2-7 | NA | TRBV6-2/TRBV6-3 | TGTGCCAGCAGTTACCCTAGGGGTACCTCCTACGAGCAGTACTTC | CASSYPRGTSYEQYF
TRBD1 | TRBJ2-6 | NA | TRBV19 | TGTGCCAGTAGCGACAGGGAAGGGGGCTCTGGGGCCAACGTCCTGACTTTC | CASSDREGGSGANVLTF
NA | TRBJ2-2 | NA | TRBV11-2 | TGTGCCAGCAGCTCCGGGCTCCTTGCCGGGGAGCTGTTTTTT | CASSSGLLAGELFF
NA | TRBJ1-2 | NA | TRBV30 | TGTGCCTGGGGGAGGGACACTGGCTACACCTTC | CAWGRDTGYTF